This entry is about one TCR beta chain. Construction of the TCRbeta library involved unique molecular identifiers. TCRdb re-called the PCR reads through MiXCR, storing one row per CDR3 protein. The sample yields around 600,000 distinct CDR3 sequences, approximately 15% seen once. This record comes from a study of T-cell reconstitution after alpha-beta-depleted transplantation in children. The germline V gene has CDR1 SGHRS and CDR2 YFSETQ. The CDR3 loop spans 14 amino acids. V was shortened by 1 base and J by 7 bases, with 14 bases between the two germline ends. The sample in question was PBMCs from the stem cell graft donor, obtained from the stem cell graft. The source is a human donor who donated a stem cell graft to a child with acute myeloid leukemia. This chain links TRBV5-1 with TRBJ1-1, with D uncertain. CDR3 residues: CASSLPGLGLEAFF. The CDR3 region has the DNA TGCGCCAGCAGCTTGCCGGGCCTCGGGCTTGAAGCTTTCTTT.